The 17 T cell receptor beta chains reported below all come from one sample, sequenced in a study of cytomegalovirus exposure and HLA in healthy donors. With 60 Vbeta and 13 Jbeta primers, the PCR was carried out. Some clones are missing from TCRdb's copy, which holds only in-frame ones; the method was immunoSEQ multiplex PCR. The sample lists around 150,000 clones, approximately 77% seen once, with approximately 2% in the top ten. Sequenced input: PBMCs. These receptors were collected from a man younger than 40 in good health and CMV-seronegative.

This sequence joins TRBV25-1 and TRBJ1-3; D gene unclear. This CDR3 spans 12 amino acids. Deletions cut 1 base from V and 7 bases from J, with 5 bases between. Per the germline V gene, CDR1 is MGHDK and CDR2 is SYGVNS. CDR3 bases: TGTGCCAGCAGTGAATCGGGGAACACCATATATTTT. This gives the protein CASSESGNTIYF.

The CDR3: CASSNTGHFGPAFF. Here the CDR3 DNA reads TGTGCCAGCAGTAACACGGGACACTTCGGTCCAGCTTTCTTT. This chain connects TRBV6-1 to TRBJ1-1, with a weak D call TRBD1 (6 bases). V lost 5 bases and J 10 bases, leaving 20 bases between the germline ends. CDR1 is MNHNS, CDR2 SASEGT, per germline. The CDR3 contains 14 residues.

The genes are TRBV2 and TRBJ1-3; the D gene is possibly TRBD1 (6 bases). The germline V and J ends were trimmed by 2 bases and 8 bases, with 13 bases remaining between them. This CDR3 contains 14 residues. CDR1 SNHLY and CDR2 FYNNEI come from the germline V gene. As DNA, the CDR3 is TGTGCCAGCAGTGAAACTGGGGGCGTCTACACCATATATTTT. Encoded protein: CASSETGGVYTIYF.

CDR3 DNA sequence: TGTGCCAGCAGCCCCACCCCGCGGACAGACACTGAAGCTTTCTTT. This gives the protein CASSPTPRTDTEAFF. This chain links TRBV9 with TRBJ1-1, with D perhaps matching TRBD1 (6 bases). This CDR3 comprises 15 residues. Trimming cost V 4 bases and J 3 bases, with 16 bases left between them. Germline CDR1 SGDLS, CDR2 YYNGEE.

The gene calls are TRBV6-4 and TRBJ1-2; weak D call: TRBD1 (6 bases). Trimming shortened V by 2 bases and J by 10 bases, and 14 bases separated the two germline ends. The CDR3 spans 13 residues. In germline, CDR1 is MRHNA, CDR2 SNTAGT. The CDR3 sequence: CASSDGQSRAYTF. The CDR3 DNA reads TGTGCCAGCAGTGACGGACAGTCCCGGGCCTACACCTTC.

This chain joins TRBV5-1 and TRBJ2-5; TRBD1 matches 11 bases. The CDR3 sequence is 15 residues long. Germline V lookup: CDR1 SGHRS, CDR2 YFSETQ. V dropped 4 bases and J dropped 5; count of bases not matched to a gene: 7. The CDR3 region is CASSRGQGVRETQYF. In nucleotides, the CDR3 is TGCGCCAGCAGCCGGGGACAGGGGGTAAGGGAGACCCAGTACTTC.

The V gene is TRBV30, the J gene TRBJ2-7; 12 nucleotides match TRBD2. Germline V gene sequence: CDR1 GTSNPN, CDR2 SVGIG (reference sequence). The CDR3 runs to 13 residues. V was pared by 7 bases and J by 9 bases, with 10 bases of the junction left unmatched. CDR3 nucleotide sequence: TGTGCCTCCCTCCGACTAGCGGGAGACAGGCAGTACTTC. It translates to CASLRLAGDRQYF.

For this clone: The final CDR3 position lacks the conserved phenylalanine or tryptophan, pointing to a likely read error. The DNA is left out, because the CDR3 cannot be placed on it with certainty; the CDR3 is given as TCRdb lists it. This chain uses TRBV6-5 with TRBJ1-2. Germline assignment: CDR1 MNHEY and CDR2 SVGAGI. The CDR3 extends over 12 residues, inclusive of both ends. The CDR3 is CASSPLREVALM.

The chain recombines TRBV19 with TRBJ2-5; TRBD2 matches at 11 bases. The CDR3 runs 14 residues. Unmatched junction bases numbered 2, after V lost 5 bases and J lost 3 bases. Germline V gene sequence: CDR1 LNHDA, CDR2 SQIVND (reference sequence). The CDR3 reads CASSWGLAEETQYF. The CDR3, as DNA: TGTGCCAGTAGTTGGGGACTAGCGGAAGAGACCCAGTACTTC.

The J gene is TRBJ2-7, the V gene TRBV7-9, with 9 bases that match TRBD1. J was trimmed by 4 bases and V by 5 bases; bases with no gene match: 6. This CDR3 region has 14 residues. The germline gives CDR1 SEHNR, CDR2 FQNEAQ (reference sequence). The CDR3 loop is CASSARQGEYEQYF. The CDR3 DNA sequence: TGTGCCAGCAGCGCTCGACAGGGGGAGTACGAGCAGTACTTC.

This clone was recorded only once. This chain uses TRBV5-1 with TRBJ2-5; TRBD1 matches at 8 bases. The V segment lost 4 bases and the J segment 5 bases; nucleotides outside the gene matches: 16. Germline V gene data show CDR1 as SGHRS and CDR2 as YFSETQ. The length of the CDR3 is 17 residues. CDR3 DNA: TGCGCCAGCAGCCGCGGACAGGGCGCCAGGTTTGGGGAGACCCAGTACTTC. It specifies CASSRGQGARFGETQYF.

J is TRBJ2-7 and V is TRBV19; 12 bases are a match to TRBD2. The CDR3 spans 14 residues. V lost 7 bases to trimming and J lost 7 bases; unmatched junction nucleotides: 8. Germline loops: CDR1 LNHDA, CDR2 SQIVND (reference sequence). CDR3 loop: CASTSSGREREQYF. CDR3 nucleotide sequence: TGTGCCAGTACCTCTAGCGGGAGGGAGAGGGAGCAGTACTTC.

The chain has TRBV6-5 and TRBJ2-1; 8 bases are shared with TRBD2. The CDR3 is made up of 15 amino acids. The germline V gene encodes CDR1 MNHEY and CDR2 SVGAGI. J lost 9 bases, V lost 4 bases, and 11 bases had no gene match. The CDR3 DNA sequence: TGTGCCAGCAGTTCCCCCGGGACTAGAGTCTCTGAGCAGTTCTTC. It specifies CASSSPGTRVSEQFF.

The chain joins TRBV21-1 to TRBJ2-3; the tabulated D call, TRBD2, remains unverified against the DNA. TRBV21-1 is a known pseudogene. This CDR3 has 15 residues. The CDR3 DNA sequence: TGTGCCAGCAGCATACCAGCGGGCAGCACAGATACGCAGTATTTT. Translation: CASSIPAGSTDTQYF.

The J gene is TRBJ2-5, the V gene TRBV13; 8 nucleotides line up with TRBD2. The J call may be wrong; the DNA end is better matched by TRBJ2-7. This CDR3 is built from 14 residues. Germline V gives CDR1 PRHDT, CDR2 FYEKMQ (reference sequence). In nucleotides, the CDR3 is TGTGCCAGCAGCTCAAGCGGGAGTCTGTACGAGCAGTACTTC. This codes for CASSSSGSLYEQYF.

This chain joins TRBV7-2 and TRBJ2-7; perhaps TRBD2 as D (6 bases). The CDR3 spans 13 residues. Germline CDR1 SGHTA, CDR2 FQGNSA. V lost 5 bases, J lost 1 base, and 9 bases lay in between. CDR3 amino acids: CASSPGLSYEQYF. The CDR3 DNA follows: TGTGCCAGCAGCCCCGGACTATCCTACGAGCAGTACTTC.

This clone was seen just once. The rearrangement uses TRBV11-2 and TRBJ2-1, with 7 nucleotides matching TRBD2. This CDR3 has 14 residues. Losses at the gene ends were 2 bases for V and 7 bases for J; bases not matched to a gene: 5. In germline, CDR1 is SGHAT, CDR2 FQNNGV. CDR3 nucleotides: TGTGCCAGCAGCTTAATAGCGGGTGTAAATGAGCAGTTCTTC. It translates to CASSLIAGVNEQFF.